This T cell receptor beta chain comes out of a study of T cell responses to AZD1222 COVID-19 vaccine (dated by TCRdb to the early 2020s). As for the study more broadly: AZD1222 recipients whose second dose came at about 4 weeks and those whose second dose came at about 12 weeks were combined into one group, since spike-specific TCR depth and breadth did not differ between the two schedules. A total of 230 to 250 trial participants underwent TCR sequencing, of whom about 210 received two doses of AZD1222 and approximately 25 received two doses of the MenACWY control vaccine. Trial participants were enrolled into age subgroups of 18-55, 56-69 and 70-plus years, which contained around 150, 28 and 57 TCR-sequenced participants, respectively.

The paper's findings and limits, for the study overall: Conclusions about previously exposed vaccinees are limited because only a handful of AZD1222 recipients were SARS-CoV-2 seropositive at baseline. Vaccine-associated CD4 TCRs spanned the whole spike protein, with dominant responses in regions 160-218 and 743-854. The 56-69-year group was small, and its depth increase did not reach significance, likely because of low power. Reportedly, almost half of the unique spike-specific TCRs recognized epitopes lying outside the regions that are mutated in the B.1.351 and B.1.1.7 variants. Participants were mostly white British and included more females than males, and it was suggested by the authors that clonal diversity may have been underestimated. After two AZD1222 doses, spike-specific TCR breadth and depth were significantly higher than at day 0 and than in MenACWY recipients. No day 14 peak-response samples were available, so repertoires were characterized only after the peak T cell response.

Regarding this clone: Its antigen is still unknown. Base qualities were left out, and no much larger clone turns up one base away.

The CDR3 regions of human TCRbeta chains were analyzed by immunosequencing. The authors' analysis ran thus. TCRs in the repertoires were compared against a reference library of SARS-CoV-2-specific TCRs that had been generated with the MIRA antigen-specificity platform. Breadth was defined as the fraction of unique TCRs that were SARS-CoV-2-associated. Depth was defined as the fraction of total T cells that were SARS-CoV-2-associated. Using the MIRA data, each spike-specific TCR was mapped to the spike region that the TCR reacts to and placed in a CD4 or CD8 class. Log10-transformed breadth and depth values were compared by one-way ANOVA with Sidak's multiple comparisons tests. As stored in TCRdb, this immuneACCESS dataset retains in-frame rearrangements with V and J assigned. A fraction of the clones does not appear; measured against another copy, unresolved V genes explain less than half of the discrepancy, and the remainder lacks a known reason. The V and J calls and clone size come from that table; D and trimming were worked out from the DNA. For this sample the table gives 150,000 to 200,000 clones, of which approximately 91% were detected only once. The top ten clonotypes cover 1.5% to 2% of the sample.

What the time point label conveys for this sample: baseline before first vaccination. The vaccinee samples were drawn from two UK trials, COV001 and COV002, one of which was a single-blind randomized controlled phase 2/3 trial testing AZD1222 (ChAdOx1 nCoV-19) in healthy adults. For TCRbeta chain sequencing, PBMC samples were collected from trial participants at day 0 and at day 28 after the second dose. This TCR was sampled from an adult in good health. Material: peripheral blood, obtained on day 0 of AZD1222 vaccination.

For the CDR3, the sequence is CASSLEAGDTQYF. The nucleotides are TGTGCCAGCAGCTTGGAGGCAGGGGATACGCAGTATTTT. The receptor chain draws on TRBV5-4 and TRBJ2-3; a tentative D call is TRBD1 (5 bases match). CDR1 SGHNT and CDR2 YYREEE are derived from the germline V gene (reference sequence). The V and J ends are trimmed by 0 bases and 6 bases, leaving 8 bases between them. Spanning cysteine to phenylalanine, the CDR3 consists of 13 amino acids. Only CDR3 DNA remains: 39 bases, in frame from the first base.